A single sample gave rise to the 7 T cell receptor beta chains below, sequenced in a study of Ad26.COV2.S vaccination and SARS-CoV-2 variants. TCRdb's copy holds only in-frame clones and misses some; the assay was immunoSEQ multiplex PCR. Of 350,000 to 450,000 clones in the sample, roughly four fifths were seen once. Treatment described: 15 to 20 received Ad26.COV2.S at low or high dose, single or two shots; about 5 received placebo; per-sample allocation not given. Specimen acquisition occurred on day 63 following the initial vaccine or placebo injection. The sequenced sample was peripheral blood, obtained in a trial of Ad26.COV2.S vaccine versus placebo. These TCRs come from a person between 18 and 60 years old who received the Ad26.COV2.S COVID-19 vaccine or a placebo.

This chain links TRBV2 with TRBJ2-1, with 10 bases matching TRBD2. The CDR3 sequence is 16 residues long. After removal of 5 bases from V and 0 bases from J, the junction contained 4 bases not matched to a gene. The germline V gene has CDR1 SNHLY and CDR2 FYNNEI. The CDR3 is CASSYPSGSSYNEQFF. DNA for the CDR3: TGTGCCAGCAGTTACCCTAGCGGGAGCTCCTACAATGAGCAGTTCTTC.

The chain recombines TRBV6-5 with TRBJ2-7; tentative D call: TRBD1 (5 bases). The CDR3 spans 14 residues. Germline V gives CDR1 MNHEY, CDR2 SVGAGI. The ends were cut back, 6 bases at V and 3 bases at J, with 15 bases in the middle. CDR3 bases: TGTGCCAGCAGCCTCCGGAAGGGGCTCTACGAGCAGTACTTC. It is translated as CASSLRKGLYEQYF.

V gene TRBV9 combines with J gene TRBJ2-3, with 11 bases fitting TRBD2. The CDR3 loop spans 16 amino acids. Losses at the gene ends were 4 bases for V and 1 base for J; bases not matched to a gene: 5. CDR1 and CDR2 (germline): SGDLS, YYNGEE. CDR3 sequence (DNA): TGTGCCAGCAGCCGTAGCGGGGGGGCCCGCACAGATACGCAGTATTTT. The encoded protein is CASSRSGGARTDTQYF.

The sample holds one count of this clone. Other DNA sequences of this sample code for an identical CDR3. The chain recombines TRBV19 with TRBJ2-7; a weak D match, TRBD2 (6 bases). The length of the CDR3 is 12 residues. The V and J ends lost 4 bases and 5 bases respectively, with 9 bases between them. Germline loops: CDR1 LNHDA, CDR2 SQIVND (reference sequence). CDR3 region: CASSTRGNEQYF. The CDR3, as DNA: TGTGCCAGTAGTACCCGCGGGAACGAGCAGTACTTC.

CDR3 protein: CASSLDGWLKGIMNTEAFF. CDR3 bases: TGTGCCAGCAGCTTAGATGGGTGGTTGAAGGGAATTATGAACACTGAAGCTTTCTTT. The chain carries TRBV7-6 and TRBJ1-1; the D is unclear. The CDR3 length is 19 residues. V dropped 1 base and J dropped 0 bases, with 21 bases sitting between them. The V gene's germline CDR1 is SGHVS and CDR2 FNYEAQ.

This chain connects TRBV19 to TRBJ2-5; the D gene could be TRBD1 or TRBD2 (5 bases each). CDR3 length: 14 amino acids. Germline values: CDR1 LNHDA, CDR2 SQIVND (reference sequence). V lost 1 base, J lost 7 bases, and 13 bases lay in between. DNA of the CDR3: TGTGCCAGTAGTATAGGAGGGCGGCAGGGGACCCAGTACTTC. Residues: CASSIGGRQGTQYF.

This clone was counted a single time. The chain combines TRBV7-8 with TRBJ1-2, with TRBD1 as a possible D gene (5 bases). The CDR3 loop spans 12 amino acids. CDR1 is SGHVS and CDR2 is FQNEAQ in the germline V gene. Deletions cut 4 bases from V and 4 bases from J, with 7 bases between. CDR3 DNA sequence: TGTGCCAGCAGCTCGGGACTCTATGGCTACACCTTC. Translation: CASSSGLYGYTF. The full variable domain, its missing parts supplied by reference TRBV7-8 and TRBJ1-2, is GAGVSQSPRYKVAKRGQDVALRCDPISGHVSLFWYQQALGQGPEFLTYFQNEAQLDKSGLPSDRFFAERPEGSVSTLKIQRTQQEDSAVYLCASSSGLYGYTFGSGTRLTVV.